The entry below describes one T cell receptor (beta chain). This clone is a singleton in its sample. Its antigen is unknown. It has no much larger one-base neighbor in the sample; base qualities were not kept. CD8 naive samples consisted of CD45RO-negative cells that were positively selected for CCR7, yielding a CD45RA+CCR7+ population without TemRA cells. The donors were healthy, HIV-negative adults who had no recently reported acute infections or vaccinations. Only Caucasian adults living in Nashville, Tennessee, USA were represented among the donors. Blood was obtained by leukapheresis, after which PBMCs were separated by Ficoll-Histopaque density gradient centrifugation and cryopreserved in liquid nitrogen vapor phase. Purity and quantity of every magnetically sorted T cell population were checked by analytical flow cytometry. From each sorted fraction, genomic DNA was isolated and quantified by UV absorbance on a Nanodrop 2000c.

Taken from the germline V gene (reference sequence), the CDR1 and CDR2 loops are SEHNR and FQNEAQ. Measured from the cysteine to the phenylalanine, the CDR3 is 15 residues long. Here the CDR3 DNA is all that survives: 45 bases in frame from base 1. Unmatched junction bases come to 7, with V trimmed by 5 bases and J by 7 bases. The sample comes from a study of shared clonotypes between healthy human individuals (dated by TCRdb to about 2020). Some background on the complete study: A couple of women and a few men aged 18 to 49 years were included in the cohort. For each donor, CD4 naive and CD4 memory were each given three plates, CD8 naive was given two plates, and CD8 memory was given one plate. To estimate repertoire size and how much clonotypes are shared between individuals, the study performed deep sequencing of blood TCR repertoires from a few healthy adults. To increase sequencing depth and limit assay-specific biases, different laboratories used diverse techniques to prepare libraries and sequence TCR repertoires. Between about 0.94 and 8.9 billion PBMCs per donor were obtained by leukapheresis. Study-wide conclusions, independent of this receptor: Incomplete sequencing was indicated by rarefaction of sorted-subset datasets, despite the large sequencing depth. Naive subsets generally had larger estimated clonotype richness than memory subsets did. The genetic and exposure-history diversity represented was limited by the small number of donors. Sampling was limited to blood, and TCR repertoires in tissue likely differ from TCR repertoires in blood. Pairwise subsampling led to the expectation that sequencing depth would affect the degree of clonotype sharing among donors. Clonotypes shared by all four sorted-subset donors showed higher generation probabilities than non-shared clonotypes. Across a handful of donors, around 5% of naive CD4, roughly 3.3% of naive CD8, approximately 2.5% of memory CD4, and roughly 0.4% of memory CD8 clonotypes were shared.

Using the deep immunoSEQ assay, TCR CDR3 regions were amplified from genomic DNA by multiplex PCR. Genomic DNA extracted from each cell subset was distributed evenly over all wells of several immunoSEQ 96-well plates, and each plate served as one replicate. For sorted subsets, around 200 ng genomic DNA, equal to 30,000 or so T cell genomes, was loaded into each replicate PCR. Purified libraries were measured with a Qubit 3.0 fluorometer, size-checked on a Bioanalyzer 2100, and measured again with the KAPA Library Quantification kit. Every immunoSEQ 96-well plate was sequenced on a separate single-read 150-cycle Illumina NextSeq 550 flow cell. In the original analysis: Because the immunoSEQ output included only junctional sequences and no quality scores, the filtering could not be the same as the filtering used for full-length reads. Sequences were annotated with PyIR, a Python wrapper for IgBLAST v1.9, using IMGT germline references to assign V/J genes and CDR3. Reads were filtered out if the reads had weak V/J assignments (E-value above 1e-6), no CDR3, stop codons, out-of-frame junctions, or ambiguous translated residues. V3J clonotypes were defined as sequences sharing the same inferred V gene, J gene, and CDR3 amino acid sequence. Percentage overlap between repertoires was computed as shared unique clonotypes divided by the size of the smaller repertoire. Repertoire richness was assessed with RTK rarefaction, the Chao1 estimator, and Recon v2.1 estimates of unobserved clonotypes. Generation probabilities were computed with OLGA for all TCRbeta clonotypes obtained by the gDNA method from several donors. TCRdb carries this immuneACCESS record with in-frame sequences only. Its versions omit some clonotypes, under half of them owing to an unresolved V gene in the studies checked, with the rest unexplained. Clone size and V and J calls were adopted from that table, with D and trimming inferred from the DNA. The sample table contains around 2,000,000 clones; only one count was recorded for about 92% of them. Together, the top ten hold 1.7% of the sample.

Material for sequencing was naive CD8+ T cells from PBMCs. Taken with the paper, the label for cell subset or site translates to: CD45RA+CCR7+. This sequence was found in a man younger than 35 in good health. Some clones in this sample may be carry-over from other donors' samples. The chain joins TRBV7-9 to TRBJ2-1; 11 central bases correspond to TRBD2. CDR3 sequence: CASSLSGRALNEQFF. The nucleotide sequence reads as follows: TGTGCCAGCAGCCTTAGCGGGAGGGCGTTGAATGAGCAGTTCTTC.